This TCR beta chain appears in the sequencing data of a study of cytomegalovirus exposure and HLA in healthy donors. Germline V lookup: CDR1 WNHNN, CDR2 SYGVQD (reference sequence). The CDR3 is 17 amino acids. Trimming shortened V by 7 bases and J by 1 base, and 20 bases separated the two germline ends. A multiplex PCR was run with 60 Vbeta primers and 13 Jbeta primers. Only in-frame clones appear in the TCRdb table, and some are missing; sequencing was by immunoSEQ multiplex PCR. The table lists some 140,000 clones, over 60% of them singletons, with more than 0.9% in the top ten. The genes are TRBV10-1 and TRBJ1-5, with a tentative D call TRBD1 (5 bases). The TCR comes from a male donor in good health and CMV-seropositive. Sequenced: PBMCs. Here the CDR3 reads CASKSMIIDRSNQPQHF. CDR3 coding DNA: TGCGCCAGCAAGTCAATGATCATCGACAGAAGCAATCAGCCCCAGCATTTT.